The rows below give T cell receptor beta chains drawn from one sample of a study of cytomegalovirus exposure and HLA in healthy donors. The data were produced by immunoSEQ multiplex PCR, yet TCRdb's version contains in-frame clones alone and is incomplete. The table lists 55,000 to 80,000 clones, about 95% of them singletons. Sequencing was performed on PBMCs. All receptors derive from a man in his late teens or twenties in good health and CMV-seronegative. CDR3s include the opening cysteine and the closing phenylalanine or tryptophan. The D gene is left open where the match is weak. Expanded clones get a size class; other rows say once, few or many, or leave the size out.

len	abundance	j_gene	d_gene	v_gene	CDR3aa	CDR3nt
14	once	TRBJ2-4	.	TRBV27	CASSFTGTKNIQYF	TGTGCCAGCAGTTTCACAGGGACCAAAAACATTCAGTACTTC
17	.	TRBJ2-5	TRBD2	TRBV30	CAWSRTSGGWGEETQYF	TGTGCCTGGAGTCGGACTAGCGGGGGGTGGGGCGAAGAGACCCAGTACTTC
13	.	TRBJ2-1	.	TRBV2	CASSDQGFNEQFF	TGTGCCAGCAGTGATCAGGGGTTCAATGAGCAGTTCTTC
17	.	TRBJ2-1	.	TRBV4-2	CASSQDRLAVSYNEQFF	TGTGCCAGCAGCCAAGACCGATTAGCGGTCTCCTACAATGAGCAGTTCTTC
12	.	TRBJ1-1	.	TRBV25-1	CASSGTGIGAFF	TGTGCCAGCAGTGGGACTGGGATCGGAGCTTTCTTT
16	.	TRBJ2-2	.	TRBV5-1	CASSRTATTNTGELFF	TGCGCCAGCAGCCGGACAGCTACCACGAACACCGGGGAGCTGTTTTTT
13	.	TRBJ2-5	.	TRBV2	CASYIPGEETQYF	TGTGCCAGCTACATTCCAGGGGAAGAGACCCAGTACTTC
14	.	TRBJ1-1	TRBD1	TRBV6-5	CASSQGQGNTEAFF	TGTGCCAGCAGCCAGGGACAGGGCAACACTGAAGCTTTCTTT
15	.	TRBJ2-3	TRBD1	TRBV19	CASSIGQGGTDTQYF	TGTGCCAGTAGCATCGGACAGGGGGGCACAGATACGCAGTATTTT
15	once	TRBJ2-1	TRBD2	TRBV30	CAWSAVLAGGQEQFF	TGTGCCTGGAGCGCCGTTCTAGCGGGGGGGCAGGAGCAGTTCTTC
14	.	TRBJ2-7	.	TRBV4-1	CASSHNQGSYEQYF	TGCGCCAGCAGCCATAACCAGGGATCCTACGAGCAGTACTTC
16	once	TRBJ2-4	.	TRBV7-9	CASSSSGHGGPVFQYF	TGTGCCAGCAGCTCTTCCGGTCACGGGGGGCCTGTTTTTCAGTACTTC
15	.	TRBJ2-7	TRBD2	TRBV19	CASSLLAGGPYEQYF	TGTGCCAGTAGTCTTCTAGCGGGGGGGCCCTACGAGCAGTACTTC
13	once	TRBJ2-4	.	TRBV19	CASSPRPGDIQYF	TGTGCCAGTAGCCCACGACCCGGGGACATTCAGTACTTC
13	.	TRBJ1-1	.	TRBV6-5	CASSYGGNTEAFF	TGTGCCAGCAGTTACGGCGGGAACACTGAAGCTTTCTTT
15	.	TRBJ2-3	TRBD2	TRBV6-1	CASSVTSGGADTQYF	TGTGCCAGCAGTGTGACTAGCGGGGGGGCAGATACGCAGTATTTT
14	once	TRBJ1-1	.	TRBV28	CASSFIGGNTEAFF	TGTGCCAGCAGTTTTATAGGGGGAAACACTGAAGCTTTCTTT
16	.	TRBJ2-7	.	TRBV5-8	CASSLEVARSQYEQYF	TGTGCCAGCAGCTTGGAGGTGGCACGGAGTCAATACGAGCAGTACTTC
14	.	TRBJ1-2	TRBD1	TRBV6-5	CASNSDRGPRGYTF	TGTGCCAGCAACTCAGACAGGGGCCCCCGTGGCTACACCTTC
14	.	TRBJ1-1	.	TRBV6-5	CASSPPPGGTEAFF	TGTGCCAGCAGTCCCCCTCCCGGGGGCACTGAAGCTTTCTTT
17	.	TRBJ1-1	.	TRBV4-1	CASSRAGSGKWPTEAFF	TGCGCCAGCAGCCGAGCGGGATCGGGTAAGTGGCCCACTGAAGCTTTCTTT
13	.	TRBJ1-2	.	TRBV11-2	CASSLGDPNGYTF	TGTGCCAGCAGCTTGGGCGACCCAAATGGCTACACCTTC
15	.	TRBJ2-7	.	TRBV6-1	CASRDTGTPVYEQYF	TGTGCCAGCAGAGACACCGGGACACCCGTCTACGAGCAGTACTTC
15	.	TRBJ2-2	.	TRBV9	CASSDQGGNTGELFF	TGTGCCAGCAGCGACCAGGGGGGCAACACCGGGGAGCTGTTTTTT
15	.	TRBJ1-1	.	TRBV9	CASSAQTGMNTEAFF	TGTGCCAGCAGCGCCCAGACAGGCATGAACACTGAAGCTTTCTTT
14	.	TRBJ1-2	.	TRBV2	CASTERTDDYGYTF	TGTGCCAGCACCGAACGGACAGACGACTATGGCTACACCTTC
13	once	TRBJ2-1	.	TRBV7-3	CASSFRVNNEQFF	TGTGCCAGCAGCTTTCGGGTCAACAATGAGCAGTTCTTC
17	.	TRBJ2-3	.	TRBV7-6	CASSLRVGGGSQDTQYF	TGTGCCAGCAGCTTAAGGGTCGGGGGAGGTTCCCAAGATACGCAGTATTTT
12	.	TRBJ1-1	.	TRBV11-2	CASSSGGDEAFF	TGTGCCAGCAGCTCGGGGGGAGACGAAGCTTTCTTT
12	.	TRBJ1-1	.	TRBV27	CASSSTGSEAFF	TGTGCCAGCAGTTCAACAGGGAGCGAAGCTTTCTTT
14	.	TRBJ1-5	.	TRBV6-5	CASSYSRDNQPQHF	TGTGCCAGCAGTTACTCGAGGGACAATCAGCCCCAGCATTTT
14	.	TRBJ2-7	TRBD1	TRBV19	CASSPGQGAGEQYF	TGTGCCAGTAGTCCTGGACAGGGGGCCGGCGAGCAGTACTTC
18	.	TRBJ2-2	TRBD2	TRBV9	CASSVDGGGAVNTGELFF	TGTGCCAGCAGCGTAGATGGCGGGGGGGCCGTTAACACCGGGGAGCTGTTTTTT